Listed below are T cell receptor beta chains from one sample, sequenced in a study of Graves' ophthalmopathy and Graves' hyperthyroidism. One entry per CDR3 protein, called by TCRdb with MiXCR from the multiplex PCR reads. Of around 600,000 distinct CDR3 sequences listed, roughly 41% were seen once; the top ten hold 3% to 3.5%. Material for sequencing was peripheral blood. The receptors were sampled from an adult man with Graves' ophthalmopathy. Both conserved end residues are part of each CDR3. D genes are given only for firm matches. The size field is filled for only some rows; it gives once, few, many or a size class.

v_gene	abundance	d_gene	j_gene	CDR3nt	CDR3aa
TRBV29-1	.	.	TRBJ1-6	TGCAGCGTTGCGGGGGCTCGGAATTCACCCCTCCACTTT	CSVAGARNSPLHF
TRBV6-1	.	.	TRBJ1-1	TGTGCCAGCAGTGAGCTGTTGAACACTGAAGCTTTCTTT	CASSELLNTEAFF
TRBV7-2	many	TRBD1	TRBJ1-2	TGTGCCAGCAGCTCCGGGACAGGGGTTGGCTACACCTTC	CASSSGTGVGYTF
TRBV7-2	.	.	TRBJ2-2	TGTGCCAGCAGCCAAGAAGGCGGGGGCGCGGACACCGGGGAGCTGTTTTTT	CASSQEGGGADTGELFF
TRBV4-1	once	.	TRBJ1-1	TGCGCCAGCAGCCAAGATCCGGGGGGCGTCACTGAAGCTTTCTTT	CASSQDPGGVTEAFF
TRBV7-2	few	.	TRBJ1-4	TGTGCCAGCTCCCTTTTTGGGCTTAATGAAAAACTGTTTTTT	CASSLFGLNEKLFF
TRBV7-6	many	.	TRBJ2-7	TGTGCCAGCAGCACAACCGCCGGGACGGATTTCTACGAGCAGTACTTC	CASSTTAGTDFYEQYF
TRBV5-1	many	.	TRBJ1-6	TGCGCCAGCAGCTTGGGTCTGGGCCATAATTCACCCCTCCACTTT	CASSLGLGHNSPLHF
TRBV10-3	.	.	TRBJ2-5	TGTGCCATCAGTGAAACGGGGCGGGAGACCCAGTACTTC	CAISETGRETQYF
TRBV12-3/TRBV12-4	.	.	TRBJ1-3	TGTGCCAGCAGTTTAATATTCCCGGGAGACACCATATATTTT	CASSLIFPGDTIYF
TRBV25-1	.	.	TRBJ2-1	TGCGCCAGCAGCTTAGACCGCAGCTCCTACAATGAGCAGTTCTTC	CASSLDRSSYNEQFF
TRBV10-2	.	.	TRBJ1-2	TGCGCCAGCAGTGACGAGCCGGGGCCTAACTATGGCTACACCTTC	CASSDEPGPNYGYTF
TRBV9	many	.	TRBJ2-2	TGTGCCAGCAGCCGACGTCTTGACGCCGGGGAGCTGTTTTTT	CASSRRLDAGELFF
TRBV25-1	few	.	TRBJ2-3	TGTGCCAGCAGTGAATACGGGGGGCGAGCGCAGTATTTT	CASSEYGGRAQYF
TRBV10-3	many	TRBD1	TRBJ2-2	TGTGCCAGCGGTCAGGGGGCGAACACCGGGGAGCTGTTTTTT	CASGQGANTGELFF
TRBV12-3/TRBV12-4	many	TRBD1	TRBJ2-6	TGTGCCAGCAGGCCGGGACAGGGGGGATCTGGGGCCAACGTCCTGACTTTC	CASRPGQGGSGANVLTF
TRBV25-1	many	TRBD2	TRBJ2-7	TGTGCCAGCAGTGAACCCGGGACTAGGTTCTACGAGCAGTACTTC	CASSEPGTRFYEQYF
TRBV2	.	TRBD1	TRBJ2-5	TGTGCCAGCAGTGCGGGACAGGGGACCCAGTACTTC	CASSAGQGTQYF
TRBV5-1	many	.	TRBJ1-4	TGCGCCAGCAGCTTCGACGCGAGCGGTGAAAAACTGTTTTTT	CASSFDASGEKLFF
TRBV6-2/TRBV6-3	many	.	TRBJ1-5	TGTGCCAGCGGGGCAGCGAATCAGCCCCAGCATTTT	CASGAANQPQHF
TRBV29-1	.	.	TRBJ1-4	TGCAGCGTTGAAAAGGGGGAAAAACTGTTTTTT	CSVEKGEKLFF
TRBV7-3	.	TRBD1	TRBJ2-5	TGTGCCAGCAGCCCCCAGACAGGGGTTAAAGAGACCCAGTACTTC	CASSPQTGVKETQYF
TRBV7-2	many	TRBD2	TRBJ2-7	TGTGCCAGCAGCTTACTAGCGGGAACCTACGAGCAGTACTTC	CASSLLAGTYEQYF
TRBV10-3	once	.	TRBJ2-5	TGTGCCATCAGTGTTGACCAAGAGACCCAGTACTTC	CAISVDQETQYF
TRBV5-1	once	.	TRBJ1-1	TGCGCCAGCAGCTTGGGGGTGAACACTGAAGCTTCCTTT	CASSLGVNTEASF
TRBV19	.	.	TRBJ2-7	TGTGCCTGGAGAGGAGCTACGACCTACGAGCAGTACTTC	CAWRGATTYEQYF
TRBV9	many	TRBD1	TRBJ1-2	TGTGCCAGCAGGGCCCGGACAGGGGAGTATGGCTACACCTTC	CASRARTGEYGYTF
TRBV2	.	TRBD2	TRBJ2-7	TGTGCCAGCAGTGATTCACTAATAGCGGGTTCCGAGCAGTACTTC	CASSDSLIAGSEQYF
TRBV7-9	.	TRBD1	TRBJ2-7	TGTGCCAGCAGTTCCTCCTGGACAGGTCTGAGCGAGCAGTACTTC	CASSSSWTGLSEQYF
TRBV29-1	many	.	TRBJ1-1	TGCAGCGTTGTGGTGCCCCCAGGGACTGAAGCTTTCTTT	CSVVVPPGTEAFF
TRBV7-2	.	TRBD2	TRBJ2-7	TGTGCCAGCAGCTTAGCCGCTAGCGGGACATCCTACGAGCAGTACTTC	CASSLAASGTSYEQYF